This TCR beta chain appears in the sequencing data of a study of shared clonotypes between healthy human individuals. Overall study findings and caveats: Among a handful of donors, around 5% of naive CD4 clonotypes were found in common.

The V gene's germline CDR1 is MNHEY and CDR2 SMNVEV (reference sequence). CDR3 size: 13 residues. Trimming shortened V by 3 bases and J by 6 bases, and 12 bases separated the two germline ends. The method was immunoSEQ multiplex PCR; TCRdb's version includes in-frame clones alone and lacks a portion of them. Among approximately 2.3 million clones listed, approximately 95% were seen once. As to this clone: Its target is not known.

V is TRBV27 and J is TRBJ2-7, with a tentative D call TRBD1 (6 bases). The sequenced sample consisted of naive CD4+ T cells from PBMCs. The subset was: CD45RA+ positively selected. This clonotype was obtained from a man between 18 and 35 years old in good health. Some clones in this sample may be carry-over from other donors' samples. In DNA, the CDR3 is TGTGCCAGCAGTTTTAACAGGGATCGCGAGCAGTACTTC. It yields the protein CASSFNRDREQYF.